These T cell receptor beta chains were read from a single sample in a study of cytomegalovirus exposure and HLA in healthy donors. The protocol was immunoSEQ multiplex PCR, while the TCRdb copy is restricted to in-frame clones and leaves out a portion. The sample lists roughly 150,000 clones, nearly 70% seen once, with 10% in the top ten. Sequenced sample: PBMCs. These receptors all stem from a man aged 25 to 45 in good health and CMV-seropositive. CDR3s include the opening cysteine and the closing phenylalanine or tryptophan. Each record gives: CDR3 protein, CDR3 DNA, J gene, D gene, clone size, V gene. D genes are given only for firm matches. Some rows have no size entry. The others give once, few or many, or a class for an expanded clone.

CDR3 protein: CASNGQVSDTQYF
CDR3 DNA: TGCGCCAGCAACGGACAGGTCTCAGATACGCAGTATTTT
J gene: TRBJ2-3
D gene: TRBD1
clone size: few
V gene: TRBV5-1

CDR3 protein: CASSRGLAGVQHYEQYF
CDR3 DNA: TGTGCCAGCAGCAGGGGACTAGCGGGAGTCCAGCACTACGAGCAGTACTTC
J gene: TRBJ2-7
D gene: NA
clone size: NA
V gene: TRBV21-1

CDR3 protein: CASSPQGGAQHF
CDR3 DNA: TGTGCCAGTAGTCCTCAGGGGGGAGCCCAGCATTTT
J gene: TRBJ1-5
D gene: TRBD1
clone size: NA
V gene: TRBV19

CDR3 protein: CASSSTSGISYEQYF
CDR3 DNA: TGTGCCAGCAGTTCGACTAGCGGGATCTCCTACGAGCAGTACTTC
J gene: TRBJ2-7
D gene: TRBD2
clone size: NA
V gene: TRBV27

CDR3 protein: CASSLYSVNEQFF
CDR3 DNA: TGTGCCAGCAGCTTATACTCCGTCAATGAGCAGTTCTTC
J gene: TRBJ2-1
D gene: NA
clone size: NA
V gene: TRBV11-1

CDR3 protein: CASSPGQGAGNTIYF
CDR3 DNA: TGTGCCAGCAGCCCGGGCCAGGGGGCTGGAAACACCATATATTTT
J gene: TRBJ1-3
D gene: TRBD1
clone size: NA
V gene: TRBV5-6

CDR3 protein: CASNDGTVGNTIYF
CDR3 DNA: TGTGCCAGCAACGACGGGACTGTTGGAAACACCATATATTTT
J gene: TRBJ1-3
D gene: NA
clone size: once
V gene: TRBV19

CDR3 protein: CASSPRGGHNEKLFF
CDR3 DNA: TGTGCCAGCAGCCCGCGGGGGGGGCATAATGAAAAACTGTTTTTT
J gene: TRBJ1-4
D gene: NA
clone size: NA
V gene: TRBV7-3

CDR3 protein: CASSPPSGASTDTQYF
CDR3 DNA: TGTGCCAGCTCACCCCCTAGCGGCGCTAGCACAGATACGCAGTATTTT
J gene: TRBJ2-3
D gene: TRBD2
clone size: NA
V gene: TRBV18

CDR3 protein: CASSGLADNEQFF
CDR3 DNA: TGTGCCAGCAGTGGGCTAGCGGACAATGAGCAGTTCTTC
J gene: TRBJ2-1
D gene: TRBD2
clone size: NA
V gene: TRBV6-1